This T cell receptor (beta chain) was identified during a study of cytomegalovirus exposure and HLA in healthy donors. At the level of the study: A later analysis reported the same platform for the roughly 120 validation repertoires and the roughly 700 first-cohort repertoires.

General observations from the study: Listed as cytomegalovirus-associated were 150 to 200 TCR beta chains. Subsequent analysis found a tendency for first-cohort TCR clusters to co-occur within the 110 or so validation repertoires.

Comments on this clone: Its specificity is unknown.

Libraries were prepared by immunoSEQ multiplex PCR; TCRdb keeps only in-frame clonotypes and omits some of them. The sample carries 90,000 to 110,000 clones, around 86% recorded once. The sample consisted of PBMCs. The clonotype was recovered from a woman younger than 35 in good health and CMV-seropositive.

Here the CDR3 reads CASSLDTSGGAGDTQYF. The CDR3 DNA is TGCGCCAGCAGCTTGGACACTAGCGGGGGGGCCGGGGATACGCAGTATTTT. The chain combines TRBV5-1 with TRBJ2-3; 13 positions match TRBD2. This CDR3 has 17 residues. Germline-derived CDR1 and CDR2 are SGHRS and YFSETQ. After removal of 0 bases from V and 6 bases from J, the junction contained 7 bases not matched to a gene.